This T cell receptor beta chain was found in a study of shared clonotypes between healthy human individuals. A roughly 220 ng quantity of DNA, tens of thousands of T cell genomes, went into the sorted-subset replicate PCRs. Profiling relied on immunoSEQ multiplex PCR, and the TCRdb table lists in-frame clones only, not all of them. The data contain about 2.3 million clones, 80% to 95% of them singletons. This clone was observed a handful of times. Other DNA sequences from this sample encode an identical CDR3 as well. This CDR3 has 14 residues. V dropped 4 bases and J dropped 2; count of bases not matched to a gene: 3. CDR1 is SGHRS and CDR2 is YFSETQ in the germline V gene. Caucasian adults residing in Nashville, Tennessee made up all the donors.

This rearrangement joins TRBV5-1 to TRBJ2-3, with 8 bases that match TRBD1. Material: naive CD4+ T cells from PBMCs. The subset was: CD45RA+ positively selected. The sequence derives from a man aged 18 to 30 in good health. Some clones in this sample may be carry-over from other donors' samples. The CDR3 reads CASSPGQATDTQYF. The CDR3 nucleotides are TGCGCCAGCAGCCCGGGACAGGCCACAGATACGCAGTATTTT.